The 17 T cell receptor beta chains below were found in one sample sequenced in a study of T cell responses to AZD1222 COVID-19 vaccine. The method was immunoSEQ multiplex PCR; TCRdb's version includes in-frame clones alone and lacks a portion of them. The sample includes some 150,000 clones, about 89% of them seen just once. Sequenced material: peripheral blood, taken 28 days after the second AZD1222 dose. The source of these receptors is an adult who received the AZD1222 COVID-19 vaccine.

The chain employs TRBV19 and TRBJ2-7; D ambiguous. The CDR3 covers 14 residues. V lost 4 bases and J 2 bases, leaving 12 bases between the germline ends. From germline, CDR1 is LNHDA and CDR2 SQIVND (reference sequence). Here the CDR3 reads CASSKSQLAYEQYF. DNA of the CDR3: TGTGCCAGTAGTAAATCCCAGCTCGCCTACGAGCAGTACTTC.

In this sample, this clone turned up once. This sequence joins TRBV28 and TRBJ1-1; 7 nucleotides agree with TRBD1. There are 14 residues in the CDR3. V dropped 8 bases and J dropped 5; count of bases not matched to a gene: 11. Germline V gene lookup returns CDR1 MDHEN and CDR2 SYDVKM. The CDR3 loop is CASRVGTATTEAFF. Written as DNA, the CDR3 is TGTGCCAGCCGCGTCGGGACAGCGACTACTGAAGCTTTCTTT.

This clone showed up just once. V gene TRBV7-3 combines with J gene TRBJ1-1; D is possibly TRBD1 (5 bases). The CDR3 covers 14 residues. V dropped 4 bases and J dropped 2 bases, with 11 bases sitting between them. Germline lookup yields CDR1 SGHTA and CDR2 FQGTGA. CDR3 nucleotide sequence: TGTGCCAGCAGCTCGACAGCGGGTAACACTGAAGCTTTCTTT. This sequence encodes CASSSTAGNTEAFF.

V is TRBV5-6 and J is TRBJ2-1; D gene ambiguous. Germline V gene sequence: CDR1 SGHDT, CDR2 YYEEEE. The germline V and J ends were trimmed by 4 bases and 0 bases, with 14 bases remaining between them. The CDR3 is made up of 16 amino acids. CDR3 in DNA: TGTGCCAGCAGCCCTCCCTCGGGTCTCTCCTACAATGAGCAGTTCTTC. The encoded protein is CASSPPSGLSYNEQFF.

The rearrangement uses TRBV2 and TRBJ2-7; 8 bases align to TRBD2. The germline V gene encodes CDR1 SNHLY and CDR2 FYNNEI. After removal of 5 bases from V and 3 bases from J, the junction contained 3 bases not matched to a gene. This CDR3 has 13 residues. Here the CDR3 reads CASSRAGGYEQYF. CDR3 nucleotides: TGTGCCAGCAGTAGGGCGGGAGGCTACGAGCAGTACTTC. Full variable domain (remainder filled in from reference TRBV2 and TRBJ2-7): EPEVTQTPSHQVTQMGQEVILRCVPISNHLYFYWYRQILGQKVEFLVSFYNNEISEKSEIFDDQFSVERPDGSNFTLKIRSTKLEDSAMYFCASSRAGGYEQYFGPGTRLTVT.

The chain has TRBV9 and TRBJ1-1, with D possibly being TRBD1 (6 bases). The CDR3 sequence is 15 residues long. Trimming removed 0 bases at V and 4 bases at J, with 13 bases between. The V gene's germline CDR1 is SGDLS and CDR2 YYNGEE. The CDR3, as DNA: TGTGCCAGCAGCGTAGGACCAGGGGTGGCCACTGAAGCTTTCTTT. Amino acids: CASSVGPGVATEAFF.

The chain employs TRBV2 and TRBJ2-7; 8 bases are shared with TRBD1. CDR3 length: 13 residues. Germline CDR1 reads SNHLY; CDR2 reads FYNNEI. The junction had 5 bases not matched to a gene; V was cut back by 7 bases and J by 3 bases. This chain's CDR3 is CASTLDRVYEQYF. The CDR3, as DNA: TGTGCCAGCACCCTGGACAGGGTCTACGAGCAGTACTTC.

The DNA of the CDR3 is TGTGCCAGCAGCCCAAAGACAGGAACGAACACCGGGGAGCTGTTTTTT. It specifies CASSPKTGTNTGELFF. The chain is built from TRBV2 and TRBJ2-2; a weak D match, TRBD1 (6 bases). CDR1 is SNHLY and CDR2 is FYNNEI in the germline V gene. There are 16 residues in the CDR3. V lost 6 bases to trimming and J lost 0 bases, with 14 bases between them.

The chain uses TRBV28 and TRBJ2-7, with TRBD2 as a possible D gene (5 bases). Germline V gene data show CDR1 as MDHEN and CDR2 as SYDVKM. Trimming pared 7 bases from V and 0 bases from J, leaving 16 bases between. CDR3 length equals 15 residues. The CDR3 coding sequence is TGTGCCAGCACCTGGTCAGGTCGGGACTCCTACGAGCAGTACTTC. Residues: CASTWSGRDSYEQYF.

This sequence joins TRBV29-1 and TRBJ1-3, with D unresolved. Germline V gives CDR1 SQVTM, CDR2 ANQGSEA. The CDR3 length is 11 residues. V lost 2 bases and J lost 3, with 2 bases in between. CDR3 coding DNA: TGCAGCGTTGAACGTGGAAACACCATATATTTT. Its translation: CSVERGNTIYF.

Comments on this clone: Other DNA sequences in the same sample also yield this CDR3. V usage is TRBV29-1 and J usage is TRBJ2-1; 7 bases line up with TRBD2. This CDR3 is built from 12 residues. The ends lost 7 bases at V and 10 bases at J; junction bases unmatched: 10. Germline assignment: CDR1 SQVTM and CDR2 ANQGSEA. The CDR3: CSGRLAGGEQFF. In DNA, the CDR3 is TGCAGCGGGAGACTAGCCGGAGGGGAGCAGTTCTTC.

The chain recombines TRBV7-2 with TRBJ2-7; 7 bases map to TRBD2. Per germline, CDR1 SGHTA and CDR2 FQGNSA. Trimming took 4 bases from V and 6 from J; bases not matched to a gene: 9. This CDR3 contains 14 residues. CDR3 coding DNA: TGTGCCAGCAGCTCTACTAGCGCGTCAGGCGAGCAGTACTTC. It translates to CASSSTSASGEQYF.

The CDR3 DNA sequence: TGTGCCAGCAACCTACCCGGGACTAGCGGGAGGGATGAGCAGTTCTTC. It specifies CASNLPGTSGRDEQFF. V gene TRBV28 combines with J gene TRBJ2-1; 16 bases line up with TRBD2. V lost 7 bases to trimming and J lost 8 bases; unmatched junction nucleotides: 8. The CDR3 loop spans 16 amino acids. Germline V gene sequence: CDR1 MDHEN, CDR2 SYDVKM.

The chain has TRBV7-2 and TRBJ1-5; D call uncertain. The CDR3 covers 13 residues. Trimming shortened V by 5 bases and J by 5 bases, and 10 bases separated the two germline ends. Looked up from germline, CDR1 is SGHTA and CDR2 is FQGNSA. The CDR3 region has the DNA TGTGCCAGCAGCGCGGACGGTTATCAGCCCCAGCATTTT. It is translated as CASSADGYQPQHF.

This CDR3 reads CASSENARESNQPQHF. CDR3 nucleotides: TGCGCCAGCAGTGAAAATGCCAGGGAAAGCAATCAGCCCCAGCATTTT. The gene calls are TRBV10-1 and TRBJ1-5; D may be TRBD1 (5 bases). V lost 3 bases and J lost 1, with 13 bases in between. The CDR3 runs 16 residues. In germline, CDR1 is WNHNN, CDR2 SYGVQD (reference sequence).

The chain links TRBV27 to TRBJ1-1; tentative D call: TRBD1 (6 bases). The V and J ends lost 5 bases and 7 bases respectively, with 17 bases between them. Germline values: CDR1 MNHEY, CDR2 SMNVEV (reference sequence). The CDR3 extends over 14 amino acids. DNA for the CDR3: TGTGCCAGCAGTGCGGGGGCCGAGTACGTTGAAGCTTTCTTT. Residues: CASSAGAEYVEAFF.

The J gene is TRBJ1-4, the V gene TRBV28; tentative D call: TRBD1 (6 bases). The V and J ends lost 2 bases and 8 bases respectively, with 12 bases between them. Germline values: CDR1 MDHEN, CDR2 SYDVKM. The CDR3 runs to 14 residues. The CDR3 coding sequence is TGTGCCAGCAGTTTAAGGCAGGGGCGCGAAAAACTGTTTTTT. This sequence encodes CASSLRQGREKLFF.